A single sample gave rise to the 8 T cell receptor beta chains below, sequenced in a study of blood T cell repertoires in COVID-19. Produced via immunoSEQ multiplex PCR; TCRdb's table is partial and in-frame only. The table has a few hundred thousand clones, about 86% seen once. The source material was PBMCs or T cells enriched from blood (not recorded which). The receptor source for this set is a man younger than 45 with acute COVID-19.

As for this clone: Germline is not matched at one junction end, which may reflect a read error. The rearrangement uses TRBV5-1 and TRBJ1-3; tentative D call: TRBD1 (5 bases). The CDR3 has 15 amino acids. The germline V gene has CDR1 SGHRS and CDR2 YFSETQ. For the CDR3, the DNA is TGTGCCAGCAGCTCCTCGGGAGGGGCTGGAAACACCATATATTTT. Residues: CASSSSGGAGNTIYF.

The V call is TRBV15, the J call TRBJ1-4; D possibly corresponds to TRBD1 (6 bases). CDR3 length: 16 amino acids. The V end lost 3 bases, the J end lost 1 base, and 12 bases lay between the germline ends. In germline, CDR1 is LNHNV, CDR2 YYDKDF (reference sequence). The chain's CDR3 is CATSRPGQQTNEKLFF. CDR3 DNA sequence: TGTGCCACCAGCAGGCCCGGACAGCAAACTAATGAAAAACTGTTTTTT.

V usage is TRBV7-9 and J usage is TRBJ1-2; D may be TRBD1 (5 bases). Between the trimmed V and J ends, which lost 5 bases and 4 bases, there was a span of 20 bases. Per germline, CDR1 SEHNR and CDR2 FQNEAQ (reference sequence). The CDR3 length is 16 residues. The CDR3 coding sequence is TGTGCCAGCAGCGCCATCGGAAAGACAGAAAGCTATGGCTACACCTTC. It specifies CASSAIGKTESYGYTF.

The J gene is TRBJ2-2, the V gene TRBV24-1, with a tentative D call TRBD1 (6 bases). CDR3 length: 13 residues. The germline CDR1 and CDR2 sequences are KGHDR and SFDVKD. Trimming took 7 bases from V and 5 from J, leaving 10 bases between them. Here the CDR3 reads CATRRTGTGELFF. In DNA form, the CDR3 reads TGTGCCACCAGACGCACAGGGACCGGGGAGCTGTTTTTT.

CDR3 region: CASSLVAIMNTEAFF. The CDR3 nucleotides are TGCGCCAGCAGCTTGGTTGCGATCATGAACACTGAAGCTTTCTTT. The chain is built from TRBV5-1 and TRBJ1-1; D call uncertain. Germline V gene data show CDR1 as SGHRS and CDR2 as YFSETQ. The CDR3 has 15 amino acids. Trimming took 0 bases from V and 0 from J, leaving 9 bases between them.

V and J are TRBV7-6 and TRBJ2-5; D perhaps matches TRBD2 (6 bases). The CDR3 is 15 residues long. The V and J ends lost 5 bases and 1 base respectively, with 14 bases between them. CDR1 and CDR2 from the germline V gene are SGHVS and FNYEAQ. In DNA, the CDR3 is TGTGCCAGCAGCCCCCGCCGGGGGACCCAAGAGACCCAGTACTTC. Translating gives CASSPRRGTQETQYF. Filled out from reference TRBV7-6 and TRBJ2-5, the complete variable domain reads GAGVSQSPRYKVTKRGQDVALRCDPISGHVSLYWYRQALGQGPEFLTYFNYEAQQDKSGLPNDRFSAERPEGSISTLTIQRTEQRDSAMYRCASSPRRGTQETQYFGPGTRLLVL.

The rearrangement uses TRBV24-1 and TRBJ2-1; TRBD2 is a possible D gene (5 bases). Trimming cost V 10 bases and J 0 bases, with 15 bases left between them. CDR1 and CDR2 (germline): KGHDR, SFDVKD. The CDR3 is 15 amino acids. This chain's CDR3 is CATSGRRSSYNEQFF. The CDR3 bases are TGTGCCACTTCCGGTAGGAGGAGCTCCTACAATGAGCAGTTCTTC.

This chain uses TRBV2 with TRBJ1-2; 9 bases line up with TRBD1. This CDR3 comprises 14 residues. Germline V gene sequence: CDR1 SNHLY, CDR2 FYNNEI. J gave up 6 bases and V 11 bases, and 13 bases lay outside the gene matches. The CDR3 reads CAGTGGVGNDGYTF. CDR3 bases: TGTGCCGGAACAGGGGGCGTTGGAAATGATGGCTACACCTTC.